These 8 T cell receptor beta chains were sequenced from one sample in a study of CXCR3-negative and CXCR3-positive naive CD8 T cells. Their cognate antigens are unknown. Points from the study as a whole: Naive cells positive for CXCR3 carried more hydrophobic TRB CDR3s than CXCR3-negative ones.

Libraries were UMI-labeled 5' RACE TRB cDNA. TCRdb re-called the 5' RACE reads; one entry per CDR3 protein, DNA not given. The sample has approximately 140,000 distinct CDR3 sequences. The sequencing sample was made of naive CXCR3+ CD8+ T cells from blood. Noted subset: CD45RO-CCR7+CD27+CD95- naive CD8+ T cells expressing CXCR3 (TNR3+). These receptors all come from a human donor in good health. Some clones in this sample may be carry-over from other donors' samples.

The genes are TRBV28 and TRBJ2-2. There are 14 residues in the CDR3. The V gene's germline CDR1 is MDHEN and CDR2 SYDVKM. This chain's CDR3 is CASSLFANTGELFF.

V gene TRBV11-3 combines with J gene TRBJ2-3; TCRdb reports TRBD2, a call that lacks DNA to check it against. CDR3 length: 13 amino acids. CDR1 SGHNT and CDR2 YENEEA come from the germline V gene. The CDR3 loop reads CASSPWTDDTQYF. Complete variable domain (other parts from reference TRBV11-3 and TRBJ2-3): EAGVVQSPRYKIIEKKQPVAFWCNPISGHNTLYWYLQNLGQGPELLIRYENEEAVDDSQLPKDRFSAERLKGVDSTLKIQPAELGDSAVYLCASSPWTDDTQYFGPGTRLTVL.

This chain connects TRBV5-8 to TRBJ1-5. This CDR3 region has 13 residues. Germline-derived CDR1 and CDR2 are SGHTS and YDEGEE. The CDR3 here is CASSINSNQPQHF.

The V call is TRBV7-2, the J call TRBJ2-3; TCRdb's D call of TRBD2 is untestable without DNA. There are 16 residues in the CDR3. Germline V gene sequence: CDR1 SGHTA, CDR2 FQGNSA. The CDR3 here is CASSRNPIAGVGTQYF.

CDR3 sequence reads: CASSLDGSEQYF. The J gene is TRBJ2-7, the V gene TRBV5-5. The CDR3 is 12 residues long. The germline gives CDR1 SGHKS, CDR2 YYEKEE (reference sequence).

The chain uses TRBV2 and TRBJ2-1; TCRdb outputs TRBD2, but without DNA this stays unchecked. Germline loops: CDR1 SNHLY, CDR2 FYNNEI. This CDR3 region has 17 residues. CDR3 loop: CASAETIGLGYVDEQFF.

The chain employs TRBV5-1 and TRBJ2-7; TCRdb returns TRBD1, unconfirmable since there is no DNA. The germline V gene has CDR1 SGHRS and CDR2 YFSETQ. The CDR3 has 16 residues. CDR3 amino acids: CASSLWVGQGPREQYF.

The rearrangement joins TRBV5-6 to TRBJ2-7; without DNA, the TCRdb call of TRBD1 cannot be checked. The CDR3 runs 15 residues. Germline assignment: CDR1 SGHDT and CDR2 YYEEEE. The CDR3: CASSAPGTGLFGQYF.